This T cell receptor (beta chain) was identified in a study of T-cell reconstitution after alpha-beta-depleted transplantation in children. The TCRbeta library was prepared with unique molecular identifiers. TCRdb ran MiXCR on the PCR reads and lists one entry per CDR3 protein. Of a few hundred thousand distinct CDR3 sequences listed, 10% to 15% are singletons. Study-wide findings and caveats: Two months or so post-transplant, alpha-beta T cells reportedly derived from several hundred expanded graft clones. Surviving recipient T cells and thymic progenitors underlay high day-60 TCRbeta diversity in some patients. Newly generated T cells supplied most T-cell counts and diversity one year post-transplant.

The CDR3 spans 14 residues. Germline trimming cut 5 bases from V and 5 bases from J; bases unmatched to any gene: 6. Germline V lookup: CDR1 DFQATT, CDR2 SNEGSKA (reference sequence). In regard to this clonotype: Its antigen is not identified.

This clonotype originated in a male patient between 10 and 17 years old who had a stem cell transplant for acute myeloid leukemia, so the T cells may come from the graft donor. Sequenced material: PBMCs, mostly from graft donor cells, taken 360 days after TCRalphabeta/CD19-depleted stem cell transplant. This chain links TRBV20-1 with TRBJ2-5; 12 bases fit TRBD2. Here the CDR3 reads CSAQPGLAGETQYF. The CDR3, as DNA: TGCAGTGCTCAACCGGGACTAGCGGGTGAGACCCAGTACTTC.